This entry lists 32 T cell receptor beta chains sequenced from one sample in a study of shared clonotypes between healthy human individuals. The protocol was immunoSEQ multiplex PCR, while the TCRdb copy is restricted to in-frame clones and leaves out a portion. The sample lists 2 million to 2.5 million clones, approximately 93% occurring once. Sequencing input: naive CD4+ T cells from PBMCs. Subset described: CD45RA+ positively selected. The receptors come from a man between 18 and 29 years old in good health. Some clones in this sample may be carry-over from other donors' samples.

The chain links TRBV5-4 to TRBJ2-1, with TRBD2 matching 10 bases. The ends lost 4 bases at V and 4 bases at J; junction bases unmatched: 5. Per the germline V gene, CDR1 is SGHNT and CDR2 is YYREEE (reference sequence). This CDR3 spans 15 amino acids. The CDR3 here is CASSPTSGEYNEQFF. In DNA, the CDR3 is TGTGCCAGCAGCCCCACTAGCGGGGAGTACAATGAGCAGTTCTTC.

This chain uses TRBV29-1 with TRBJ1-1; 10 positions agree with TRBD1. The CDR3 consists of 14 residues. The germline V gene has CDR1 SQVTM and CDR2 ANQGSEA. V lost 6 bases, J lost 6 bases, and 10 bases stayed unmatched. The CDR3 loop is CSVSDRGRYAEAFF. In DNA, the CDR3 is TGCAGCGTCTCCGACAGGGGGCGTTACGCTGAAGCTTTCTTT. The full variable domain, its missing parts supplied by reference TRBV29-1 and TRBJ1-1, is SAVISQKPSRDICQRGTSLTIQCQVDSQVTMMFWYRQQPGQSLTLIATANQGSEATYESGFVIDKFPISRPNLTFSTLTVSNMSPEDSSIYLCSVSDRGRYAEAFFGQGTRLTVV.

The chain couples TRBV5-1 to TRBJ2-2, with 14 bases matching TRBD2. Germline trimming cut 5 bases from V and 7 bases from J; bases unmatched to any gene: 16. The CDR3 has 19 residues. Germline V CDR1 and CDR2: SGHRS, YFSETQ. The CDR3 loop is CASRGKPGLAGEVDGELFF. The CDR3, as DNA: TGCGCCAGCAGGGGGAAACCGGGACTAGCGGGAGAGGTGGACGGGGAGCTGTTTTTT. Using reference TRBV5-1 and TRBJ2-2 for the parts outside the CDR3, the full variable domain is KAGVTQTPRYLIKTRGQQVTLSCSPISGHRSVSWYQQTPGQGLQFLFEYFSETQRNKGNFPGRFSGRQFSNSRSEMNVSTLELGDSALYLCASRGKPGLAGEVDGELFFGEGSRLTVL.

Of note for this clone: Distinct nucleotide sequences in the sample also encode this CDR3. This chain joins TRBV7-2 and TRBJ1-5; a weak D match, TRBD1 (6 bases). The V gene's germline CDR1 is SGHTA and CDR2 FQGNSA. The CDR3 is made up of 15 amino acids. Trimming removed 1 base from V and 3 bases from J, with 10 bases in between. CDR3 DNA: TGTGCCAGCAGCTTAGTAGGGGGGTCCAATCAGCCCCAGCATTTT. Translation: CASSLVGGSNQPQHF.

In this sample, this clone turned up a few times. The chain combines TRBV6-5 with TRBJ2-2, with unresolved D. Germline assignment: CDR1 MNHEY and CDR2 SVGAGI. V was clipped by 5 bases and J by 2 bases, with 6 bases between them. The CDR3 loop spans 13 amino acids. The CDR3 DNA follows: TGTGCCAGCAGTCCTTTTAACACCGGGGAGCTGTTTTTT. Translation: CASSPFNTGELFF.

With respect to this clone: Its ends do not fully match the called genes, so a read error is possible. The rearrangement joins TRBV11-2 to TRBJ2-7, with 7 bases matching TRBD2. The CDR3 runs to 11 residues. From germline, CDR1 is SGHAT and CDR2 FQNNGV. The CDR3 is CASSLQGGIIF. CDR3 bases: TGTGCCAGCAGCCTCCAGGGAGGGATCATTTTC. Filled out from reference TRBV11-2 and TRBJ2-7, the complete variable domain reads EAGVAQSPRYKIIEKRQSVAFWCNPISGHATLYWYQQILGQGPKLLIQFQNNGVVDDSQLPKDRFSAERLKGVDSTLKIQPAKLEDSAVYLCASSLQGGIIFGPGTRLTVT.

The chain is built from TRBV5-6 and TRBJ1-5; 8 nucleotides line up with TRBD1. Germline CDR1 SGHDT, CDR2 YYEEEE. Unmatched junction bases numbered 3, after V lost 4 bases and J lost 6 bases. This CDR3 region has 13 residues. CDR3 sequence reads: CASSAGGSQPQHF. CDR3 DNA sequence: TGTGCCAGCAGCGCAGGGGGCAGTCAGCCCCAGCATTTT.

The chain has TRBV6-1 and TRBJ2-7, with 10 bases lining up with TRBD1. CDR1 MNHNS and CDR2 SASEGT come from the germline V gene. The CDR3 runs to 16 residues. Trimming cost V 3 bases and J 3 bases; bases outside gene matches: 8. The CDR3 DNA reads as TGTGCCAGCAGTGATCTGACCGGGACAGGGGTCTACGAGCAGTACTTC. Translation: CASSDLTGTGVYEQYF.

The chain employs TRBV7-3 and TRBJ2-1, with 13 bases identical to TRBD2. Losses at the gene ends were 5 bases for V and 2 bases for J; bases not matched to a gene: 6. Germline values: CDR1 SGHTA, CDR2 FQGTGA. The CDR3 consists of 17 residues. The CDR3: CASSLYGTSGTYNEQFF. The CDR3 region has the DNA TGTGCCAGCAGCCTCTACGGGACTAGCGGGACCTACAATGAGCAGTTCTTC.

As concerns this clone: Other DNA sequences within the sample encode an identical CDR3. The rearrangement links TRBV15 to TRBJ2-5; D is ambiguous. Trimming took off 0 bases at V and 1 base at J, with 3 bases between the two ends. Germline assignment: CDR1 LNHNV and CDR2 YYDKDF (reference sequence). The CDR3 spans 13 residues. The CDR3 reads CATSRDFQETQYF. The CDR3 nucleotides are TGTGCCACCAGCAGAGATTTCCAAGAGACCCAGTACTTC.

This sequence joins TRBV7-6 and TRBJ1-1; D gene unclear. The CDR3 spans 13 residues. Germline CDR1 reads SGHVS; CDR2 reads FNYEAQ. The V end lost 5 bases, the J end lost 6 bases, and 13 bases lay between the germline ends. CDR3 sequence reads: CASSRQESAEAFF. CDR3 nucleotides: TGTGCCAGCAGCCGTCAGGAAAGCGCTGAAGCTTTCTTT.

V is TRBV14 and J is TRBJ2-7; D call uncertain. The CDR3 covers 15 residues. The germline CDR1 and CDR2 sequences are SGHDN and FVKESK. V was cut by 2 bases and J by 1 base, with 12 bases left in between. The CDR3 nucleotides read TGTGCCAGCAGCCAAATGTTGCAGGCATCCTACGAGCAGTACTTC. It is translated as CASSQMLQASYEQYF.

The rearrangement links TRBV6-1 to TRBJ2-3; possible D gene TRBD2, 6 bases. The germline gives CDR1 MNHNS, CDR2 SASEGT. Trimming took off 6 bases at V and 7 bases at J, with 11 bases between the two ends. This CDR3 is 12 amino acids long. CDR3 nucleotide sequence: TGTGCCAGCAGAAACGGGGGTTATACGCAGTATTTT. It codes for CASRNGGYTQYF.

The chain uses TRBV6-1 and TRBJ1-4; the D gene is possibly TRBD1 (5 bases). Looked up from germline, CDR1 is MNHNS and CDR2 is SASEGT. V dropped 8 bases and J dropped 4 bases, with 14 bases sitting between them. The CDR3 is 14 residues long. The CDR3 loop reads CASRLAGSNEKLFF. CDR3 DNA sequence: TGTGCCAGCCGGCTGGCAGGGAGTAATGAAAAACTGTTTTTT.

This chain joins TRBV5-8 and TRBJ1-1; D may be TRBD1 (5 bases). Trimming stripped 4 bases from V and 4 bases from J, with 11 bases between. The CDR3 totals 13 residues. Germline V lookup: CDR1 SGHTS, CDR2 YDEGEE. The CDR3 loop is CASSRPRGTEAFF. CDR3 nucleotides: TGTGCCAGCAGCCGACCGAGGGGCACTGAAGCTTTCTTT.

In DNA, the CDR3 is TGTGCCAGCAGTTACTCAAGGGGGGGGCGCTACGAGCAGTACTTC. It yields the protein CASSYSRGGRYEQYF. The chain has TRBV6-6 and TRBJ2-7; the D gene is possibly TRBD2 (7 bases). There are 15 residues in the CDR3. CDR1 is MNHNY and CDR2 is SVGAGI in the germline V gene (reference sequence). The V and J ends lost 0 bases and 3 bases respectively, with 12 bases between them.

This chain connects TRBV6-5 to TRBJ1-2, with a weak D call TRBD1 (6 bases). Germline loops: CDR1 MNHEY, CDR2 SVGAGI. V was pared by 0 bases and J by 8 bases, with 16 bases between. CDR3 length: 15 residues. CDR3: CASSYSDRVFGGYTF. The CDR3 region has the DNA TGTGCCAGCAGTTACTCGGACAGAGTCTTTGGAGGCTACACCTTC.

The chain carries TRBV13 and TRBJ2-1, with 14 bases matching TRBD2. Germline CDR1 PRHDT, CDR2 FYEKMQ (reference sequence). With V trimmed by 5 bases and J by 8 bases, 8 bases remained unmatched. The CDR3 is 16 amino acids. The CDR3 region has the DNA TGTGCCAGCAGCACCCGACTAGCGGGAGGGGTCGATGAGCAGTTCTTC. It specifies CASSTRLAGGVDEQFF.

This clone showed up just once. The gene calls are TRBV2 and TRBJ2-3; 13 positions match TRBD2. Germline V lookup: CDR1 SNHLY, CDR2 FYNNEI. V lost 6 bases and J lost 8; bases outside the gene matches: 11. The CDR3 spans 16 residues. The CDR3 region is CASSPTGLAGDSTQYF. The DNA of the CDR3 is TGTGCCAGCAGCCCCACCGGACTAGCGGGAGACAGTACGCAGTATTTT.

The V and J genes are TRBV28 and TRBJ2-3, with TRBD2 identical over 9 bases. V was clipped by 6 bases and J by 3 bases; unmatched bases: 10. This CDR3 has 16 residues. Germline CDR1 MDHEN, CDR2 SYDVKM. The CDR3, as DNA: TGTGCCAGCAGGCGACGCATAGCGGGAGTTACAGATACGCAGTATTTT. This gives the protein CASRRRIAGVTDTQYF.

This clone was counted a few times. The V gene is TRBV6-5, the J gene TRBJ1-1; D is unclear. This CDR3 has 13 amino acids. V lost 3 bases and J 4 bases, leaving 9 bases between the germline ends. Germline V CDR1 and CDR2: MNHEY, SVGAGI. The DNA for the CDR3 is TGTGCCAGCAGTTATCGAGAGGCCACTGAAGCTTTCTTT. Residues: CASSYREATEAFF.

This chain connects TRBV28 to TRBJ2-1; perhaps D is TRBD1 or TRBD2 (6 bases each). The germline CDR1 and CDR2 sequences are MDHEN and SYDVKM. Trimming took off 3 bases at V and 9 bases at J, with 9 bases between the two ends. CDR3 size: 12 residues. CDR3 sequence reads: CASSFRGLEQFF. CDR3 DNA sequence: TGTGCCAGCAGTTTCCGGGGGCTTGAGCAGTTCTTC.

The chain joins TRBV6-5 to TRBJ1-1; weak D call: TRBD1 (6 bases). The CDR3 sequence is 13 residues long. Germline lookup yields CDR1 MNHEY and CDR2 SVGAGI. The V end lost 6 bases, the J end lost 6 bases, and 14 bases lay between the germline ends. The CDR3 is CASSYLEGAEAFF. The CDR3 DNA reads as TGTGCCAGCAGCTACCTAGAGGGGGCTGAAGCTTTCTTT.

The chain recombines TRBV5-6 with TRBJ2-5; D is undetermined. Germline V gene lookup returns CDR1 SGHDT and CDR2 YYEEEE. The CDR3 runs to 14 residues. The V end was cut by 2 bases, the J end by 5 bases, with 13 bases between. The CDR3 loop reads CASSLISLSETQYF. Written as DNA, the CDR3 is TGTGCCAGCAGCTTAATCTCCCTCTCGGAGACCCAGTACTTC.

This chain links TRBV28 with TRBJ2-7; D call uncertain. From germline, CDR1 is MDHEN and CDR2 SYDVKM. The CDR3 loop spans 12 amino acids. Trimming left V 6 bases short and J 0 bases short, with 6 bases between. DNA of the CDR3: TGTGCCAGCAGGCCTACCTCCTACGAGCAGTACTTC. It encodes CASRPTSYEQYF.

The chain is built from TRBV7-3 and TRBJ2-1; 8 positions agree with TRBD1. The junction had 10 bases not matched to a gene; V was cut back by 5 bases and J by 4 bases. Germline assignment: CDR1 SGHTA and CDR2 FQGTGA. CDR3 length equals 16 residues. CDR3 protein: CASSPNRGQAYNEQFF. The DNA for the CDR3 is TGTGCCAGCAGCCCGAACCGGGGACAGGCTTACAATGAGCAGTTCTTC.

The chain is built from TRBV19 and TRBJ2-1, with 9 positions matching TRBD2. The CDR3 is made up of 12 amino acids. The germline CDR1 and CDR2 sequences are LNHDA and SQIVND (reference sequence). The ends lost 5 bases at V and 9 bases at J; junction bases unmatched: 2. CDR3 in amino acids: CASSQLAGEQFF. The DNA of the CDR3 is TGTGCCAGTAGTCAACTAGCGGGTGAGCAGTTCTTC.

The chain uses TRBV15 and TRBJ1-1; no clear D gene. Trimming removed 1 base at V and 6 bases at J, with 18 bases between. Per the germline V gene, CDR1 is LNHNV and CDR2 is YYDKDF (reference sequence). This CDR3 has 16 residues. DNA of the CDR3: TGTGCCACCAGCAGAGCCGGCCTTTATCGGGAGGCTGAAGCTTTCTTT. It encodes CATSRAGLYREAEAFF.

The chain carries TRBV5-6 and TRBJ2-5; no definite D call. From germline, CDR1 is SGHDT and CDR2 YYEEEE. This CDR3 spans 13 amino acids. The V end lost 7 bases, the J end lost 5 bases, and 15 bases lay between the germline ends. CDR3 protein: CASGQWSAETQYF. The CDR3 coding sequence is TGTGCCAGCGGCCAGTGGTCGGCGGAGACCCAGTACTTC.

In this sample, this clone turned up once. The chain couples TRBV19 to TRBJ1-5; 7 bases agree with TRBD1. Germline assignment: CDR1 LNHDA and CDR2 SQIVND (reference sequence). V was pared by 3 bases and J by 5 bases, with 4 bases of the junction left unmatched. The CDR3 totals 14 residues. The CDR3 spells CASSILGGDQPQHF. DNA for the CDR3: TGTGCCAGTAGTATCTTAGGGGGCGATCAGCCCCAGCATTTT.

The gene calls are TRBV4-3 and TRBJ2-2; TRBD2 aligns across 10 bases. This CDR3 has 16 residues. With V trimmed by 1 base and J by 5 bases, 4 bases remained unmatched. The germline gives CDR1 LGHNA, CDR2 YSLEER. Here the CDR3 DNA reads TGCGCCAGCAGCCAAGGCCAAGCGGGGGGGACCGGGGAGCTGTTTTTT. Protein sequence: CASSQGQAGGTGELFF.

The genes are TRBV11-3 and TRBJ2-3; TRBD2 agrees at 7 bases. V shed 5 bases, J shed 2 bases, and the junction held 4 bases outside the gene matches. CDR3 length: 14 amino acids. Germline V gene data show CDR1 as SGHNT and CDR2 as YENEEA. The CDR3 loop reads CASSAGTITDTQYF. The CDR3 region has the DNA TGTGCCAGCAGCGCCGGGACTATCACAGATACGCAGTATTTT.